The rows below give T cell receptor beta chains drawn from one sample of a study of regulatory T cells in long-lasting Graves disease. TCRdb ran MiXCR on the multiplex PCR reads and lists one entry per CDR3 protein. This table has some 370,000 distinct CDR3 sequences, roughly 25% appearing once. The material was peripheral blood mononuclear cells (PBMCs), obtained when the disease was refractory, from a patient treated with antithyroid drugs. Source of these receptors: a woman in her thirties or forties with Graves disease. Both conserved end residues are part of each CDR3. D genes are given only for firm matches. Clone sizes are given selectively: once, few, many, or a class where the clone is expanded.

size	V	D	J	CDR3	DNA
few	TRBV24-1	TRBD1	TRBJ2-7	CATSDLGGGTGNTGQYF	TGTGCCACCAGTGATTTGGGGGGGGGGACAGGGAATACGGGGCAGTACTTC
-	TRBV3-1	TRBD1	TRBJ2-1	CASSQVRGQTYNEQFF	TGTGCCAGCAGCCAAGTCAGGGGGCAAACCTACAATGAGCAGTTCTTC
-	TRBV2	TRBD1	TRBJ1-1	CASSIGTGYMNTEAFF	TGTGCCAGCTCTATCGGGACAGGATACATGAACACTGAAGCTTTCTTT
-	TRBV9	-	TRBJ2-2	CASSYDGGINTGELFF	TGTGCCAGCAGCTACGACGGGGGAATCAACACCGGGGAGCTGTTTTTT
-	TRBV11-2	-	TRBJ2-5	CASSLEWQMVETQYF	TGTGCCAGCAGCTTAGAATGGCAGATGGTAGAGACCCAGTACTTC
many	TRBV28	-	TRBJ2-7	CASSSKIGVYIHEQYF	TGTGCCAGCAGTTCGAAGATAGGGGTTTATATCCACGAGCAGTACTTC
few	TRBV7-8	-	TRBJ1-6	CASSFQQPDNSPPHF	TGTGCCAGCAGCTTTCAGCAACCAGATAATTCACCCCCCCACTTT
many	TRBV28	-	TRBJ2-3	CASSLWFVDTQYF	TGTGCCAGCAGTTTGTGGTTCGTTGATACGCAGTATTTT
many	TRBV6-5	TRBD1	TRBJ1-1	CASSYSTGGGSEAFF	TGTGCCAGCAGTTACTCGACAGGGGGCGGCTCTGAAGCTTTCTTT
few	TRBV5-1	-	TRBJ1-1	CASSETVNTEAFF	TGCGCCAGCAGCGAAACGGTGAACACTGAAGCTTTCTTT
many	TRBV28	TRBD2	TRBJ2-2	CASSSLRGRADTGELFF	TGTGCCAGCAGTTCCCTACGCGGGAGGGCCGACACCGGGGAGCTGTTTTTT
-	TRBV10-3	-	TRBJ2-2	CAISEMELNTGELFF	TGTGCCATCAGTGAGATGGAGTTGAACACCGGGGAGCTGTTTTTT
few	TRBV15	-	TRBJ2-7	CATSRGSGNSYEQYF	TGTGCCACCAGCAGAGGGTCAGGCAACTCCTACGAGCAGTACTTC
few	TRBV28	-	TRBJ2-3	CASISGDTQYF	TGTGCCAGCATATCGGGAGATACGCAGTATTTT
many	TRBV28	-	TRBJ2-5	CASSSTETQYF	TGTGCCAGCAGTTCGACGGAGACCCAGTACTTC
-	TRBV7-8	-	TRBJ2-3	CASSSLKAANTDTQYF	TGTGCCAGCAGCTCCCTAAAGGCGGCGAACACAGATACGCAGTATTTT
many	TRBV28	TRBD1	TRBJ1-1	CASRNRGQANTEAFF	TGTGCCAGCAGGAACAGGGGGCAAGCGAACACTGAAGCTTTCTTT
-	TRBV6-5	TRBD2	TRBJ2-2	CASSYSSSGRNTGELFF	TGTGCCAGCAGTTACTCTTCTAGCGGGAGGAACACCGGGGAGCTGTTTTTT
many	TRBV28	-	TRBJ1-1	CASSPHKTGEAFF	TGTGCCAGCAGTCCTCATAAAACCGGGGAAGCTTTCTTT
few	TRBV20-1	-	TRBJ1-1	CSAHLTESTEAFF	TGCAGTGCCCACCTTACAGAGTCCACTGAAGCTTTCTTT
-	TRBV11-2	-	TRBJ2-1	CASSLTQSYNEQFF	TGTGCCAGCAGCTTAACTCAGTCCTACAATGAGCAGTTCTTC
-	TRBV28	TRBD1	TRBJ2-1	CASSSEPGTDLYNEQFF	TGTGCCAGCAGTTCCGAACCCGGGACAGACCTCTACAATGAGCAGTTCTTC
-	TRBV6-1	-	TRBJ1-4	CASRRTGGSHEKLFF	TGTGCCAGCAGGCGAACGGGGGGAAGTCATGAAAAACTGTTTTTT
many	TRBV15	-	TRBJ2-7	CATSTSTGVSYEQYF	TGTGCCACCAGCACCTCAACAGGTGTCTCCTACGAGCAGTACTTC
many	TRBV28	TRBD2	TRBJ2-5	CASGAGGPETQYF	TGTGCTTCTGGGGCGGGAGGGCCGGAGACCCAGTACTTC
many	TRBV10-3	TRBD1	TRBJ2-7	CAISEGQGRSYEQYF	TGTGCCATCAGTGAAGGACAGGGACGATCCTACGAGCAGTACTTC
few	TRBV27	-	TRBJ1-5	CASSSAWTIDNQPQHF	TGTGCCAGCAGTTCCGCTTGGACGATTGATAATCAGCCCCAGCATTTT
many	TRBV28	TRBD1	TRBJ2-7	CASGLGQGAHEQYF	TGTGCCAGCGGGTTAGGACAGGGGGCTCACGAGCAGTACTTC
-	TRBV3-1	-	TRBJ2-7	CASSPGSIDEQYF	TGTGCCAGCAGTCCCGGGAGTATCGACGAGCAGTACTTC
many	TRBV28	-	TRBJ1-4	CASVPGVGTNEKLFF	TGTGCCAGCGTGCCGGGGGTAGGAACTAATGAAAAACTGTTTTTT
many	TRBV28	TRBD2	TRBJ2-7	CETRGSYEQYF	TGTGAAACGCGGGGGAGCTACGAGCAGTACTTC
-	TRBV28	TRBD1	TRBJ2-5	CASMTGGQETQYF	TGTGCCAGCATGACAGGGGGCCAAGAGACCCAGTACTTC
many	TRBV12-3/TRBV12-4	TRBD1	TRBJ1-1	CASSIRDSNTEAFF	TGTGCCAGCAGTATCCGGGACAGTAACACTGAAGCTTTCTTT
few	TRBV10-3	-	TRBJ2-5	CAISVWTAQETQYF	TGTGCCATCAGCGTATGGACAGCTCAAGAGACCCAGTACTTC